This T cell receptor (beta chain) was profiled in a study of cytomegalovirus exposure and HLA in healthy donors. Study-wide background: The 95 to 150 validation repertoires used the same platform as the 666 first-cohort repertoires, a later analysis reported.

The method was immunoSEQ multiplex PCR; TCRdb's version includes in-frame clones alone and lacks a portion of them. The table records about 140,000 clones, 70% to 85% of them present only once. This CDR3 is 11 amino acids long. Germline V lookup: CDR1 DFQATT, CDR2 SNEGSKA (reference sequence). The V gene lost 5 bases and the J gene lost 5 bases, with 9 bases spanning the gap. This receptor was obtained from a man under 40 in good health and CMV-seropositive. The V gene is TRBV20-1, the J gene TRBJ1-1; D not certain. The sequenced sample consisted of PBMCs. Here the CDR3 reads CSADYKTEAFF. The CDR3 DNA follows: TGCAGTGCTGATTACAAAACTGAAGCTTTCTTT.